These 8 T cell receptor beta chains share one sample of origin, sequenced in a study of blood T cell repertoires in COVID-19. TCRdb's table, derived via immunoSEQ multiplex PCR, lists solely in-frame clones and lacks some. The data show over 120,000 clones, roughly 83% seen once. The sample consisted of peripheral blood. These receptors were obtained from a woman over 75 with acute or convalescent COVID-19.

The chain carries TRBV7-2 and TRBJ1-1, with a weak D call TRBD1 (5 bases). Trimming took 5 bases from V and 4 from J, leaving 14 bases between them. The CDR3 contains 14 residues. Germline V gene sequence: CDR1 SGHTA, CDR2 FQGNSA. The CDR3 loop is CASSGPGGGTEAFF. CDR3 sequence (DNA): TGTGCCAGCAGCGGACCCGGGGGGGGCACTGAAGCTTTCTTT.

The chain recombines TRBV6-5 with TRBJ2-2, with D maybe TRBD2 (6 bases). V lost 2 bases to trimming and J lost 6 bases, with 13 bases between them. The CDR3 extends over 15 amino acids. Germline loops: CDR1 MNHEY, CDR2 SVGAGI. CDR3 nucleotide sequence: TGTGCCAGCAGTTACGGGGGGAAGGGGCCCGGGGAGCTGTTTTTT. The encoded protein is CASSYGGKGPGELFF.

The genes are TRBV9 and TRBJ1-1, with D perhaps TRBD1 (5 bases). V was cut by 3 bases and J by 4 bases, with 16 bases left in between. CDR3 length: 15 residues. Germline-derived CDR1 and CDR2 are SGDLS and YYNGEE. The CDR3 DNA reads as TGTGCCAGCAGCGCCTCAAAGGGGTTGGGCACTGAAGCTTTCTTT. Amino acid sequence: CASSASKGLGTEAFF.

The chain links TRBV7-2 to TRBJ2-7, with TRBD1 matching 8 bases. V dropped 5 bases and J dropped 6; count of bases not matched to a gene: 9. CDR3 size: 14 residues. Germline CDR1 and CDR2: SGHTA and FQGNSA. CDR3: CASSPARGRPEQYF. In DNA, the CDR3 is TGTGCCAGCAGCCCAGCCAGGGGGCGCCCCGAGCAGTACTTC.

The V gene is TRBV7-2, the J gene TRBJ1-5; D perhaps matches TRBD1 (5 bases). V lost 5 bases and J lost 0, with 20 bases in between. Germline V gives CDR1 SGHTA, CDR2 FQGNSA. CDR3 length equals 18 residues. CDR3 protein: CASSPGEGQAFSNQPQHF. The CDR3 nucleotides are TGTGCCAGCAGCCCCGGAGAAGGACAAGCCTTTAGCAATCAGCCCCAGCATTTT.

The V call is TRBV30, the J call TRBJ1-6, with 7 positions matching TRBD1. This CDR3 has 14 residues. Trimming took 2 bases from V and 10 from J; bases not matched to a gene: 8. Germline loops: CDR1 GTSNPN, CDR2 SVGIG (reference sequence). The CDR3 loop reads CAWSTGTEGSPLHF. CDR3 in DNA: TGTGCCTGGAGTACCGGGACAGAGGGATCACCCCTCCACTTT. The whole variable domain, remainder taken from reference TRBV30 and TRBJ1-6, is SQTIHQWPATLVQPVGSPLSLECTVEGTSNPNLYWYRQAAGRGLQLLFYSVGIGQISSEVPQNLSASRPQDRQFILSSKKLLLSDSGFYLCAWSTGTEGSPLHFGNGTRLTVT.

Here the CDR3 reads CASSKDGATNEKLFF. The CDR3 DNA reads as TGCGCCAGCAGTAAAGACGGAGCAACTAATGAAAAACTGTTTTTT. This chain links TRBV5-1 with TRBJ1-4; D uncertain. Germline assignment: CDR1 SGHRS and CDR2 YFSETQ. The CDR3 contains 15 residues. V was cut by 5 bases and J by 0 bases, with 11 bases left in between. Looking up the rest from reference TRBV5-1 and TRBJ1-4 gives the full variable domain: KAGVTQTPRYLIKTRGQQVTLSCSPISGHRSVSWYQQTPGQGLQFLFEYFSETQRNKGNFPGRFSGRQFSNSRSEMNVSTLELGDSALYLCASSKDGATNEKLFFGSGTQLSVL.

The V gene is TRBV9, the J gene TRBJ1-1, with TRBD1 matching 7 bases. CDR1 and CDR2 (germline): SGDLS, YYNGEE. J gave up 0 bases and V 3 bases, and 2 bases lay outside the gene matches. There are 14 residues in the CDR3. The CDR3: CASSAGQMNTEAFF. The CDR3 bases are TGTGCCAGCAGCGCGGGACAGATGAACACTGAAGCTTTCTTT.